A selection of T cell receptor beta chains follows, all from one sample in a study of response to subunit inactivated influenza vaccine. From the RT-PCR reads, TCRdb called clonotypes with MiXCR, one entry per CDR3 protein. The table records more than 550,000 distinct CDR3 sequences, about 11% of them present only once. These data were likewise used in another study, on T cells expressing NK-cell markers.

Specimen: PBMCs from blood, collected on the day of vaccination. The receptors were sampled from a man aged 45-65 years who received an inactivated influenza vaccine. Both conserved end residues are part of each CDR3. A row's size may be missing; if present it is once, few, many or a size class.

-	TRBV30	CAWSVLAGADTQYF
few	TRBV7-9	CASHSSSGVEWYEQYF
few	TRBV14	CASSQIAGFNHEQFF
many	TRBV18	CASSSRGLQDRGNQPQHF
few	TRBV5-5	CASLAMTEDTQYF
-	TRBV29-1	CSVDRGWDETQYF
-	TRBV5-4	CASKRASYNEQFF
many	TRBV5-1	CASSLAGVIYNSPLHF
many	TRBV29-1	CSVLGNTGELFF
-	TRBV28	CASSLYLDGRLIDEQFF
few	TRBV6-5	CASSYSKWGEQYF
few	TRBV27	CASSYSGSYGEQYF
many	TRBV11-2	CASSFGGPGELFF
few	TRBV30	CAWRLAGEMYTQYF
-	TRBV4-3	CASSLHGPSTSTDTQYF
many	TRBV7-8	CASSRNRGSSGNTIYF
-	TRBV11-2	CASSLDSGRRSVYEQYF
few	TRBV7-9	CASSLAGELYTQYF
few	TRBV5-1	CASSLAVGGNYGYTF
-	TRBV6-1	CASSPRPGDSYNEQFF
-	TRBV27	CASRRLAGGQGQFF
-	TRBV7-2	CASSFEFNQPQHF
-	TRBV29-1	CSVSRGGTGELFF
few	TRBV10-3	CAISDSNYGYTF
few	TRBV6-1	CASSTLPLAGGGSFEQFF
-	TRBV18	CASSQGARATYEQYF
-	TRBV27	CASSALFSRSTDTQYF
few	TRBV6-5	CASSYFGTVSNQPQHF
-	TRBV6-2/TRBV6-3	CASSYVSGANVLTF
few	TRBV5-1	CASSLSGFGNTIYF
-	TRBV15	CATSRDLFSPLHF
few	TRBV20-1	CSANPDRGGYGYTF
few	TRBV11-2	CASSLDSLRGRVEKLFF
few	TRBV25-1	CASSEYGTGGGGYTF
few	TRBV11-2	CASSPGLANEQYF
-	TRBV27	CASSSTGGAHYEQYF
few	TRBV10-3	CAISDYRDDLYGYTF